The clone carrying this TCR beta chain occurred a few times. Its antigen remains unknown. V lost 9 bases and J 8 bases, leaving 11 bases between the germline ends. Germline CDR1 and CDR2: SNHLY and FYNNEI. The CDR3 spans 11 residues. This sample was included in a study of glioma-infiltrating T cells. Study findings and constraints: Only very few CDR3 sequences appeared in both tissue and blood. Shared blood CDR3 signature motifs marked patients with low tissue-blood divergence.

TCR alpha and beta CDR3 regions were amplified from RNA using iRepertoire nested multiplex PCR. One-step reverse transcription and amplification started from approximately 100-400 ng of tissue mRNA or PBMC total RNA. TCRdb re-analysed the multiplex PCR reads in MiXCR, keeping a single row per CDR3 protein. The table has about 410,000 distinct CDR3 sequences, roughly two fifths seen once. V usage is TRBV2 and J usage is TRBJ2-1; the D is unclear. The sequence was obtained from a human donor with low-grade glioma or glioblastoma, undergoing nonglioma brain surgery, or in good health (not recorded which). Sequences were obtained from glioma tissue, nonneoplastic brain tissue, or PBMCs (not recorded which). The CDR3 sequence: CARADTDEQFF. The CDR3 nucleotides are TGTGCCAGAGCTGACACTGATGAGCAGTTCTTC.